What follows are 15 T cell receptor beta chains derived from one specimen sequenced in a study of shared clonotypes between healthy human individuals. Method: immunoSEQ multiplex PCR; TCRdb's copy keeps in-frame clones and lacks some. This repertoire shows about 580,000 clones, roughly 98% found once; its top ten account for approximately 0.3%. In the naive CD8 group, cells lacked CD45RO and were positively selected for CCR7, so terminally differentiated effector memory CD45RA+ cells were left out. The sequenced material came from naive CD8+ T cells sorted from blood. All receptors come from a man aged 25-40 years in good health.

The gene calls are TRBV4-2 and TRBJ2-7; D perhaps matches TRBD1 (5 bases). This CDR3 contains 16 residues. Germline V gene sequence: CDR1 LGHNA, CDR2 YNFKEQ. Trimming shortened V by 0 bases and J by 2 bases, and 14 bases separated the two germline ends. CDR3 in amino acids: CASSQEAGLGAYEQYF. The CDR3 coding sequence is TGTGCCAGCAGCCAAGAGGCAGGGTTGGGTGCCTACGAGCAGTACTTC.

The V gene is TRBV5-6, the J gene TRBJ2-3; 9 bases map to TRBD1. CDR1 is SGHDT and CDR2 is YYEEEE in the germline V gene. The CDR3 is 14 amino acids. Losses at the gene ends were 4 bases for V and 3 bases for J; bases not matched to a gene: 3. DNA of the CDR3: TGTGCCAGCAGCCGGGACAGGGTTACAGATACGCAGTATTTT. Translating it yields CASSRDRVTDTQYF.

The V and J genes are TRBV9 and TRBJ2-1, with 9 bases matching TRBD1. V lost 4 bases and J lost 8; bases outside the gene matches: 10. CDR1 SGDLS and CDR2 YYNGEE come from the germline V gene. The CDR3 runs 15 residues. The CDR3 sequence is CASSLQTGGWDEQFF. The DNA of the CDR3 is TGTGCCAGCAGCCTACAAACAGGGGGCTGGGATGAGCAGTTCTTC. The entire variable domain, with the rest obtained from reference TRBV9 and TRBJ2-1, is as follows: DSGVTQTPKHLITATGQRVTLRCSPRSGDLSVYWYQQSLDQGLQFLIQYYNGEERAKGNILERFSAQQFPDLHSELNLSSLELGDSALYFCASSLQTGGWDEQFFGPGTRLTVL.

The chain combines TRBV13 with TRBJ2-2, with 11 nucleotides matching TRBD2. The length of the CDR3 is 17 residues. The ends lost 8 bases at V and 0 bases at J; junction bases unmatched: 8. In germline, CDR1 is PRHDT, CDR2 FYEKMQ (reference sequence). CDR3 in amino acids: CASRRTSGWTNTGELFF. CDR3 coding DNA: TGTGCCAGCCGTCGGACTAGCGGGTGGACGAACACCGGGGAGCTGTTTTTT.

V is TRBV11-2 and J is TRBJ2-1, with 15 positions matching TRBD2. Losses at the gene ends were 5 bases for V and 2 bases for J; bases not matched to a gene: 7. This CDR3 has 18 residues. Germline V CDR1 and CDR2: SGHAT, FQNNGV. CDR3 in amino acids: CASSRTSGRGGAYNEQFF. DNA of the CDR3: TGTGCCAGCAGCCGGACTAGCGGGAGGGGAGGTGCCTACAATGAGCAGTTCTTC.

The chain has TRBV7-6 and TRBJ2-6; D ambiguous. Trimming cost V 5 bases and J 1 base, with 12 bases left between them. The CDR3 is 16 amino acids. Germline V gives CDR1 SGHVS, CDR2 FNYEAQ. DNA for the CDR3: TGTGCCAGCAGCGGTACCCTAAAATCTGGGGCCAACGTCCTGACTTTC. It is translated as CASSGTLKSGANVLTF.

The chain has TRBV29-1 and TRBJ2-1; 12 positions agree with TRBD2. There are 14 residues in the CDR3. V was clipped by 6 bases and J by 9 bases; unmatched bases: 9. Per the germline V gene, CDR1 is SQVTM and CDR2 is ANQGSEA. CDR3 amino acids: CSVRLAGEMAEQFF. The CDR3 nucleotides are TGCAGCGTCCGACTAGCGGGAGAGATGGCTGAGCAGTTCTTC.

The gene calls are TRBV27 and TRBJ2-7; 9 bases map to TRBD2. The CDR3 has 15 residues. The germline CDR1 and CDR2 sequences are MNHEY and SMNVEV (reference sequence). The ends lost 3 bases at V and 2 bases at J; junction bases unmatched: 5. The CDR3 region is CASSLASGNTYEQYF. DNA for the CDR3: TGTGCCAGCAGTTTGGCTAGCGGGAATACCTACGAGCAGTACTTC.

This chain uses TRBV15 with TRBJ2-1; D unresolved. Germline lookup yields CDR1 LNHNV and CDR2 YYDKDF (reference sequence). This CDR3 comprises 13 residues. V dropped 4 bases and J dropped 2 bases, with 6 bases sitting between them. The CDR3 DNA reads TGTGCCACCAGCACCCCGACCTACAATGAGCAGTTCTTC. It encodes CATSTPTYNEQFF.

J is TRBJ1-3 and V is TRBV4-1; 8 bases agree with TRBD1. The germline V gene encodes CDR1 MGHRA and CDR2 YSYEKL. The trim removed 6 bases at V and 9 bases at J, leaving 4 bases unmatched. There are 12 residues in the CDR3. CDR3 amino acids: CASRGQGGTIYF. The CDR3 nucleotides are TGCGCCAGCAGAGGACAGGGAGGCACCATATATTTT.

The CDR3 loop reads CASTETVYQPQHF. The CDR3 coding sequence is TGTGCCAGCACCGAGACAGTCTATCAGCCCCAGCATTTT. The V gene is TRBV6-6, the J gene TRBJ1-5; TRBD1 might be the D (5 bases). CDR1 is MNHNY, CDR2 SVGAGI, per germline (reference sequence). There are 13 residues in the CDR3. Trimming removed 7 bases from V and 5 bases from J, with 12 bases in between.

V is TRBV6-5 and J is TRBJ2-1; D unclear. Trimming removed 5 bases at V and 3 bases at J, with 11 bases between. The germline CDR1 and CDR2 sequences are MNHEY and SVGAGI. This CDR3 region has 14 residues. The CDR3 protein is CASSQMVDYNEQFF. CDR3 in DNA: TGTGCCAGCAGTCAGATGGTCGACTACAATGAGCAGTTCTTC.

The chain combines TRBV7-9 with TRBJ1-4; D gene unclear. The V gene's germline CDR1 is SEHNR and CDR2 FQNEAQ (reference sequence). V shed 2 bases and J shed 7 bases, with 8 bases lying between them. There are 13 residues in the CDR3. The CDR3 sequence is CASSLIYGEKLFF. As DNA, the CDR3 is TGTGCCAGCAGCTTAATTTACGGTGAAAAACTGTTTTTT.

The genes are TRBV9 and TRBJ2-1, with a tentative D call TRBD1 (6 bases). From germline, CDR1 is SGDLS and CDR2 YYNGEE. The CDR3 totals 14 residues. V lost 0 bases to trimming and J lost 5 bases, with 9 bases between them. In DNA, the CDR3 is TGTGCCAGCAGCGTAGGGCACAGGGACAATGAGCAGTTCTTC. Translated, it gives CASSVGHRDNEQFF. Full variable domain (remainder filled in from reference TRBV9 and TRBJ2-1): DSGVTQTPKHLITATGQRVTLRCSPRSGDLSVYWYQQSLDQGLQFLIQYYNGEERAKGNILERFSAQQFPDLHSELNLSSLELGDSALYFCASSVGHRDNEQFFGPGTRLTVL.

About this clone: The same CDR3 also results from other DNA sequences found in this sample. J is TRBJ2-7 and V is TRBV27; D may be TRBD1 or TRBD2 (5 bases each). The CDR3 contains 14 residues. CDR1 is MNHEY, CDR2 SMNVEV, per germline (reference sequence). Trimming took off 3 bases at V and 1 base at J, with 10 bases between the two ends. CDR3 sequence reads: CASSLGRQSYEQYF. CDR3 DNA: TGTGCCAGCAGTTTGGGACGTCAGTCCTACGAGCAGTACTTC.